This T cell receptor (beta chain) was recorded in a study of blood T cell repertoires in COVID-19. The wider study: Samples came from the United States, Italy and Spain, spanning acute and convalescent COVID-19. PBMCs, B-cell-depleted T cells, or T cells were the source of the cDNA or gDNA that made up the material.

Original data processing: Reference gene primer amplification yielded estimated nucleated cell counts. Assay used: immunoSEQ multiplex PCR; TCRdb lists only in-frame clones, some missing. That table supplies the V and J calls and clone size; D and trimming were determined from the DNA. The table records under 250,000 clones, 80% to 85% of them present only once. The trim removed 0 bases at V and 6 bases at J, leaving 10 bases unmatched. There are 19 residues in the CDR3. Germline lookup yields CDR1 SGHTA and CDR2 FQGNSA. This clone occurred a few times. Sequencing was performed on PBMCs or T cells enriched from blood (not recorded which). This sequence was found in a woman aged 50 to 60 with acute COVID-19. The V call is TRBV7-2, the J call TRBJ2-1; 14 positions agree with TRBD2. CDR3 amino acids: CASSLARLAGGHIGNEQFF. CDR3 bases: TGTGCCAGCAGCTTAGCGAGACTAGCGGGGGGGCATATAGGCAATGAGCAGTTCTTC.